This section outlines one TCR beta chain sequence together with its context. The antigen is not known. The study ran its PCR with 60 Vbeta and 13 Jbeta primers. Original analysis: Among the unique TCR beta chains that a later analysis counted, about 84 million in all, 9.5 million to 12 million were shared. TCRdb's copy holds only in-frame clones and misses some; the assay was immunoSEQ multiplex PCR. The V and J calls and clone size were taken over from that table, and D and trimming were inferred from the DNA. The sample consists of about 210,000 clones, approximately 80% of them appearing once. This sample stems from a study of cytomegalovirus exposure and HLA in healthy donors. Study observations and caveats: In presence/absence analyses, roughly uniform sequencing depth across donors was assumed. Among donors in an Asian-associated ancestry cluster, a later analysis reportedly found fewer N-insertions than the roughly 670-donor mean.

This clonotype was obtained from a woman in her fifties or sixties in good health and CMV-seropositive. What was sequenced was PBMCs.

CDR3 coding DNA: TGTGCCAGCTCAAGAACAGAAAACACTGAAGCTTTCTTT. Translated: CASSRTENTEAFF. The genes are TRBV18 and TRBJ1-1; D remains unclear. Germline CDR1 is KGHSH and CDR2 is LQKENI. V lost 5 bases, J lost 2 bases, and 9 bases lay in between. The CDR3 runs to 13 residues.